There are a few counts of the clone carrying this TCR beta chain. The CDR3 loop spans 12 amino acids. Germline assignment: CDR1 SGHAT and CDR2 FQNNGV. These data are taken from a study of human T cells and chemical hapten exposure. The time point was: pre-sensitization, week 0. Treatment denoted: therapeutic diphenylcyclopropenone sensitization with weekly scalp DPC. TCRdb analysed the RACE reads with MiXCR anew, one entry per CDR3 protein. The profile shows 300,000 to 450,000 distinct CDR3 sequences, around 5.5% of them singletons. The receptor was derived from a woman between 18 and 30 years old with alopecia areata. Some clones in this sample may be carry-over from other donors' samples. The J gene is TRBJ2-3, the V gene TRBV11-2, with no clear D. This specimen was whole blood, taken in connection with sensitization to the hapten diphenylcyclopropenone (DPC). CDR3 DNA: TGTGCGGTGGAAACAAGCACAGATACGCAGTATTTT. It yields the protein CAVETSTDTQYF.